This TCR beta chain is drawn from a study of vaccination and CD4 T cells after COVID-19. Points from the study as a whole: Spike mono-reactivity was the property of 304 of 307 vaccine-specific clones in convalescent patients.

As regards this clonotype: Its antigen remains unidentified.

The sample's treatment: approximately nine-day PBMC culture with coronavirus spike peptide pools or control peptides (ViraFEST assay). Sequenced with the Oncomine TCR Beta short-read assay was DNA taken from cultured CD4+ T cells. The authors extracted genomic DNA from cultured CD4+ T cells. TCRdb processed the PCR reads anew with MiXCR; each CDR3 protein has one entry. The sample has around 9,000 distinct CDR3 sequences, roughly 50% seen once. The specimen was CD4+ T cells from blood, cultured in vitro. This TCR came from a human donor who had recovered from COVID-19.

CDR3 amino acids: CASSYSGASYGYTF. DNA of the CDR3: TGTGCCAGCAGTTACTCAGGGGCCAGCTATGGCTACACCTTC. The chain combines TRBV6-5 with TRBJ1-2; possible D gene TRBD1, 5 bases. Trimming took 0 bases from V and 4 from J, leaving 9 bases between them. Germline CDR1 is MNHEY and CDR2 is SVGAGI. There are 14 residues in the CDR3.